A single TCR beta chain is shown here with its context. Germline lookup yields CDR1 DFQATT and CDR2 SNEGSKA (reference sequence). V was shortened by 3 bases and J by 0 bases, with 9 bases between the two germline ends. The CDR3 totals 14 residues. These data come from a study of blood T cell repertoires in COVID-19. Profiled with immunoSEQ multiplex PCR; TCRdb holds only in-frame clones, not every one. The sample lists under 200,000 clones, roughly 80% seen once, with roughly 6% in the top ten. The sequence was collected from a woman aged 40 to 50 with acute COVID-19. The sequencing input was PBMCs or T cells enriched from blood (not recorded which). V usage is TRBV20-1 and J usage is TRBJ2-1; a weak D match, TRBD2 (6 bases). CDR3 sequence (DNA): TGCAGTGCTAGTGTCGGGAGCTCCTACAATGAGCAGTTCTTC. It yields the protein CSASVGSSYNEQFF.